What follows are 25 T cell receptor beta chains derived from one specimen sequenced in a study of OX40 agonist ivuxolimab in advanced cancers. The repertoire was sequenced with immunoSEQ multiplex PCR; TCRdb's copy has only in-frame clones and lacks some. In the table there are around 41,000 clones, approximately 86% of which are singletons. The material was CD4+ or CD8+ T cells sorted from blood, obtained in a trial of the OX40 agonist ivuxolimab. These receptors were taken from an adult with an advanced solid tumor such as melanoma, head and neck, liver or kidney cancer.

This chain joins TRBV2 and TRBJ1-1; D not certain. CDR3 length: 15 amino acids. Germline loops: CDR1 SNHLY, CDR2 FYNNEI. Trimming cost V 4 bases and J 0 bases, with 12 bases left between them. The CDR3 loop reads CASSVSARMNTEAFF. CDR3 coding DNA: TGTGCCAGCAGTGTGTCAGCTCGTATGAACACTGAAGCTTTCTTT.

The J gene is TRBJ2-3, the V gene TRBV28, with 8 bases aligning to TRBD2. The CDR3 is 16 residues long. Looked up from germline, CDR1 is MDHEN and CDR2 is SYDVKM. V shed 1 base and J 0 bases; nucleotides not matched to a gene: 3. DNA of the CDR3: TGTGCCAGCAGTTTATATGCTAGCGGGAGCACAGATACGCAGTATTTT. Its translation is CASSLYASGSTDTQYF.

As concerns this clone: Mismatch with germline at one junction end may stem from a read error. CDR3 sequence: CASSSGQGSETQYF. DNA of the CDR3: TGTGCTAGCAGCTCAGGGCAGGGTTCGGAGACCCAGTACTTC. This sequence joins TRBV7-7 and TRBJ2-5, with a possible D match to TRBD1 (5 bases). Looked up from germline, CDR1 is SSHAT and CDR2 is FNYEAQ (reference sequence). The CDR3 loop spans 14 amino acids.

The chain links TRBV9 to TRBJ2-3; 10 bases map to TRBD2. Germline CDR1 and CDR2: SGDLS and YYNGEE. Trimming removed 1 base from V and 5 bases from J; junction bases left unmatched: 10. The CDR3 extends over 17 amino acids. CDR3: CASSVPIAGGGRDTQYF. Written as DNA, the CDR3 is TGTGCCAGCAGCGTACCGATAGCGGGAGGAGGGAGAGATACGCAGTATTTT. The variable domain in full, completed from reference TRBV9 and TRBJ2-3, reads DSGVTQTPKHLITATGQRVTLRCSPRSGDLSVYWYQQSLDQGLQFLIQYYNGEERAKGNILERFSAQQFPDLHSELNLSSLELGDSALYFCASSVPIAGGGRDTQYFGPGTRLTVL.

J is TRBJ1-1 and V is TRBV6-5; unclear D gene. This CDR3 is 15 amino acids long. V lost 1 base and J 1 base, leaving 10 bases between the germline ends. The germline gives CDR1 MNHEY, CDR2 SVGAGI. CDR3 coding DNA: TGTGCCAGCAGTTACTTCAGGCCGCCGAACACTGAAGCTTTCTTT. Its translation: CASSYFRPPNTEAFF.

V usage is TRBV28 and J usage is TRBJ1-2; perhaps TRBD1 as D (6 bases). This CDR3 has 15 residues. The V end was cut by 7 bases, the J end by 4 bases, with 19 bases between. Germline V gives CDR1 MDHEN, CDR2 SYDVKM. CDR3 protein: CASTPPRGPTYGYTF. DNA of the CDR3: TGTGCCAGCACCCCCCCCCGGGGGCCAACCTATGGCTACACCTTC.

This rearrangement joins TRBV29-1 to TRBJ1-2; D is ambiguous. The length of the CDR3 is 10 residues. The germline V gene has CDR1 SQVTM and CDR2 ANQGSEA. Trimming cost V 4 bases and J 6 bases, with 6 bases left between them. CDR3 nucleotides: TGCAGCGTTGGGCAGCATGGCTACACCTTC. Translated: CSVGQHGYTF.

V gene TRBV2 combines with J gene TRBJ1-1, with TRBD1 matching over 7 bases. This CDR3 has 16 amino acids. Trimming at V came to 3 bases and at J to 2 bases, leaving 9 bases not matched to a gene. Germline V gene data show CDR1 as SNHLY and CDR2 as FYNNEI. The CDR3 sequence is CASSESQGVGNTEAFF. The CDR3 DNA sequence: TGTGCCAGCAGTGAGTCCCAGGGGGTTGGCAACACTGAAGCTTTCTTT. Variable domain in full (rest from reference TRBV2 and TRBJ1-1): EPEVTQTPSHQVTQMGQEVILRCVPISNHLYFYWYRQILGQKVEFLVSFYNNEISEKSEIFDDQFSVERPDGSNFTLKIRSTKLEDSAMYFCASSESQGVGNTEAFFGQGTRLTVV.

This chain joins TRBV4-1 and TRBJ1-2; unclear D gene. The V and J ends lost 0 bases and 8 bases respectively, with 13 bases between them. Germline CDR1 is MGHRA and CDR2 is YSYEKL. The CDR3 has 14 amino acids. Here the CDR3 DNA reads TGCGCCAGCAGCCAAGATCGGAGCCCCCTGGGCTACACCTTC. It codes for CASSQDRSPLGYTF.

The genes are TRBV5-8 and TRBJ1-2; D gene ambiguous. V was cut by 2 bases and J by 0 bases, with 8 bases left in between. The germline CDR1 and CDR2 sequences are SGHTS and YDEGEE. The CDR3 runs to 14 residues. The CDR3 protein is CASSFSVANYGYTF. In DNA form, the CDR3 reads TGTGCCAGCAGCTTTTCTGTGGCTAACTATGGCTACACCTTC.

Notes on this clone: Other DNA sequences in the sample encode the same CDR3. The chain combines TRBV5-8 with TRBJ2-2, with D uncertain. The CDR3 has 14 residues. Germline lookup yields CDR1 SGHTS and CDR2 YDEGEE. V lost 0 bases to trimming and J lost 1 base, with 4 bases between them. For the CDR3, the DNA is TGTGCCAGCAGCTTGGTTGGGAACACCGGGGAGCTGTTTTTT. Translated: CASSLVGNTGELFF.

The gene calls are TRBV11-1 and TRBJ1-1, with D hard to call. The CDR3 totals 16 residues. Trimming cost V 0 bases and J 4 bases, with 15 bases left between them. Germline V gene sequence: CDR1 SGHAT, CDR2 FQDESV (reference sequence). For the CDR3, the DNA is TGTGCCAGCAGCTTAGCTCCAGGCACTTGGGCCACTGAAGCTTTCTTT. Its protein is CASSLAPGTWATEAFF.

The chain uses TRBV7-2 and TRBJ1-3, with TRBD1 matching 8 bases. Germline loops: CDR1 SGHTA, CDR2 FQGNSA. The CDR3 has 16 residues. Unmatched junction bases numbered 7, after V lost 2 bases and J lost 4 bases. The CDR3 here is CASSLFAGGAGNTIYF. The CDR3 bases are TGTGCCAGCAGCTTATTTGCAGGGGGCGCAGGAAACACCATATATTTT.

J is TRBJ2-2 and V is TRBV10-3; D is unresolved. This CDR3 contains 16 residues. Trimming took 10 bases from V and 0 from J, leaving 18 bases between them. Looked up from germline, CDR1 is ENHRY and CDR2 is SYGVKD. The chain's CDR3 is CATLPQADANTGELFF. The CDR3 DNA follows: TGTGCCACCCTACCCCAGGCAGACGCGAACACCGGGGAGCTGTTTTTT.

V gene TRBV29-1 combines with J gene TRBJ1-1; 8 bases line up with TRBD1. The germline CDR1 and CDR2 sequences are SQVTM and ANQGSEA. The CDR3 has 13 residues. Unmatched junction bases numbered 7, after V lost 7 bases and J lost 3 bases. CDR3 in DNA: TGCAGCGGGCAGGGGGCGCAGGACACTGAAGCTTTCTTT. This sequence encodes CSGQGAQDTEAFF.

V and J are TRBV6-4 and TRBJ2-2; D gene unclear. Germline CDR1 reads MRHNA; CDR2 reads SNTAGT. CDR3 length: 11 amino acids. V lost 8 bases, J lost 2 bases, and 3 bases lay in between. In nucleotides, the CDR3 is TGTGCCAGCGGAAACACCGGGGAGCTGTTTTTT. Its protein product is CASGNTGELFF.

The genes are TRBV9 and TRBJ2-7; 7 bases match TRBD1. CDR3 length: 14 residues. V dropped 6 bases and J dropped 5; count of bases not matched to a gene: 11. Germline CDR1 is SGDLS and CDR2 is YYNGEE. The CDR3 protein is CASTGGTVGDEQYF. CDR3 DNA sequence: TGTGCCAGCACCGGTGGGACAGTCGGGGACGAGCAGTACTTC.

This chain connects TRBV28 to TRBJ2-5, with TRBD2 identical over 9 bases. The germline V gene has CDR1 MDHEN and CDR2 SYDVKM. The CDR3 consists of 17 residues. The junction had 11 bases not matched to a gene; V was cut back by 3 bases and J by 3 bases. In nucleotides, the CDR3 is TGTGCCAGCAGTTTCGTCCTCTTAGCGGGAGAGGAAGAGACCCAGTACTTC. The encoded protein is CASSFVLLAGEEETQYF.

J is TRBJ2-3 and V is TRBV10-3; 10 bases are shared with TRBD1. The V segment lost 6 bases and the J segment 2 bases; nucleotides outside the gene matches: 8. Germline V gene sequence: CDR1 ENHRY, CDR2 SYGVKD. The CDR3 has 16 residues. The CDR3 protein is CAIRGQGPSTTDTQYF. The DNA of the CDR3 is TGTGCCATCAGGGGACAGGGGCCAAGTACCACAGATACGCAGTATTTT.

The chain joins TRBV27 to TRBJ2-7; TRBD2 agrees at 12 bases. Germline CDR1 reads MNHEY; CDR2 reads SMNVEV (reference sequence). This CDR3 has 15 residues. The ends lost 4 bases at V and 5 bases at J; junction bases unmatched: 6. This CDR3 is CASSYLGLAGHEQYF. The CDR3 DNA reads TGTGCCAGCAGTTATTTGGGACTAGCGGGCCACGAGCAGTACTTC.

The CDR3 reads CASSKTWTGRETQYF. For the CDR3, the DNA is TGTGCCAGCAGCAAAACCTGGACAGGGCGAGAGACCCAGTACTTC. The rearrangement uses TRBV27 and TRBJ2-5; 8 nucleotides line up with TRBD1. With V trimmed by 6 bases and J by 4 bases, 10 bases remained unmatched. The CDR3 extends over 15 amino acids. Germline values: CDR1 MNHEY, CDR2 SMNVEV (reference sequence).

The V and J genes are TRBV6-5 and TRBJ1-1, with D maybe TRBD1 (6 bases). The CDR3 totals 13 residues. Between the trimmed V and J ends, which lost 4 bases and 1 base, there was a span of 7 bases. CDR1 is MNHEY, CDR2 SVGAGI, per germline. CDR3 sequence: CASSWGANTEAFF. In nucleotides, the CDR3 is TGTGCCAGCAGTTGGGGGGCGAACACTGAAGCTTTCTTT.

CDR3 residues: CASSSPIVGGVGETQYF. CDR3 bases: TGTGCCAGCAGCTCCCCAATTGTTGGCGGAGTGGGGGAGACCCAGTACTTC. V and J are TRBV7-9 and TRBJ2-5; D is ambiguous. Trimming took off 4 bases at V and 5 bases at J, with 23 bases between the two ends. The CDR3 spans 17 residues. The V gene's germline CDR1 is SEHNR and CDR2 FQNEAQ (reference sequence).

The V call is TRBV7-2, the J call TRBJ1-4; unclear D gene. V was pared by 5 bases and J by 0 bases, with 7 bases between. Germline values: CDR1 SGHTA, CDR2 FQGNSA. The CDR3 consists of 14 residues. The CDR3 DNA is TGTGCCAGCAGCCCACTATCAACTAATGAAAAACTGTTTTTT. Translation gives CASSPLSTNEKLFF.

The V gene is TRBV2, the J gene TRBJ1-1; D call uncertain. CDR3 length equals 16 residues. The germline CDR1 and CDR2 sequences are SNHLY and FYNNEI. Trimming shortened V by 7 bases and J by 0 bases, and 18 bases separated the two germline ends. CDR3 coding DNA: TGTGCCAGCATTTATGTCAGGCGATTTTTGAACACTGAAGCTTTCTTT. Translating it yields CASIYVRRFLNTEAFF.